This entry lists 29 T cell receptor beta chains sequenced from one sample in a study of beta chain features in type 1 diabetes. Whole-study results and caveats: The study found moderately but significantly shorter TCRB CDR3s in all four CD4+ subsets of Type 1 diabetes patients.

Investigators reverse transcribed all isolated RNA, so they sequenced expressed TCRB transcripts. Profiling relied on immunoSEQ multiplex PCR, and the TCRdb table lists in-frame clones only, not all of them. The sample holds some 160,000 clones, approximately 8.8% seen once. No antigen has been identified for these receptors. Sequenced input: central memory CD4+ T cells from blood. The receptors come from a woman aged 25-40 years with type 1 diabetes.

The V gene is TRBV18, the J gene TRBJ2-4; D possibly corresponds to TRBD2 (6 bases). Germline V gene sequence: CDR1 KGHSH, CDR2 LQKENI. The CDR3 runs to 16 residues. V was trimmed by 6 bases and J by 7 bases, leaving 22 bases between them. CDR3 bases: TGTGCCAGCTCTCCTGCCGACTCCTCCGGAGGGAACATTCAGTACTTC. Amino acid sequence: CASSPADSSGGNIQYF.

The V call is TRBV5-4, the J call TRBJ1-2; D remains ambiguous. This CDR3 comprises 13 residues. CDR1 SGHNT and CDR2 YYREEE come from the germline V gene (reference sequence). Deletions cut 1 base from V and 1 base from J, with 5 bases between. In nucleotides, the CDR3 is TGTGCCAGCAGCTTGCCCGTTAACTATGGCTACACCTTC. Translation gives CASSLPVNYGYTF. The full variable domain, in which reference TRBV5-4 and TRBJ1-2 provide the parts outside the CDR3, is ETGVTQSPTHLIKTRGQQVTLRCSSQSGHNTVSWYQQALGQGPQFIFQYYREEENGRGNFPPRFSGLQFPNYSSELNVNALELDDSALYLCASSLPVNYGYTFGSGTRLTVV.

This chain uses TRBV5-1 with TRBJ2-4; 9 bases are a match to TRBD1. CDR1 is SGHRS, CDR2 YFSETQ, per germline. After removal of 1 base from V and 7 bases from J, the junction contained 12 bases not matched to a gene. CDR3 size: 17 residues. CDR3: CASSLSPGQGLSNIQYF. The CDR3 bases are TGCGCCAGCAGCTTGTCCCCCGGACAGGGGTTATCGAACATTCAGTACTTC.

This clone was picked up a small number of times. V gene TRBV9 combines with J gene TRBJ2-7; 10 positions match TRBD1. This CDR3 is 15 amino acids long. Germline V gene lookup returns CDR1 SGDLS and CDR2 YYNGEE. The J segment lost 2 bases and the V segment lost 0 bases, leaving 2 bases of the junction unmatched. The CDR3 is CASSVADRGTYEQYF. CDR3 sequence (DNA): TGTGCCAGCAGCGTAGCGGACAGGGGGACCTACGAGCAGTACTTC.

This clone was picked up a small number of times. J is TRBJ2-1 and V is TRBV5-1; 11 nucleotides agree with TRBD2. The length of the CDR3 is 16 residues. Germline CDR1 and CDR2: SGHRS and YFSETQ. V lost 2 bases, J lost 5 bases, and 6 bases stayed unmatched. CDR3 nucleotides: TGCGCCAGCAGCTTTGCAAAACTAGCGGGAGACAATGAGCAGTTCTTC. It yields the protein CASSFAKLAGDNEQFF. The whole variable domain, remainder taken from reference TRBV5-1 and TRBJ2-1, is KAGVTQTPRYLIKTRGQQVTLSCSPISGHRSVSWYQQTPGQGLQFLFEYFSETQRNKGNFPGRFSGRQFSNSRSEMNVSTLELGDSALYLCASSFAKLAGDNEQFFGPGTRLTVL.

As DNA, the CDR3 is TGTGCCAGCAGGAAGACTAGGCTAAATAGATCCTACGAGCAGTACTTC. It specifies CASRKTRLNRSYEQYF. The chain is built from TRBV2 and TRBJ2-7, with D perhaps matching TRBD2 (6 bases). The CDR3 loop spans 16 amino acids. With 6 bases removed from V and 1 base from J, the gap between germline ends came to 19 bases. Germline V CDR1 and CDR2: SNHLY, FYNNEI.

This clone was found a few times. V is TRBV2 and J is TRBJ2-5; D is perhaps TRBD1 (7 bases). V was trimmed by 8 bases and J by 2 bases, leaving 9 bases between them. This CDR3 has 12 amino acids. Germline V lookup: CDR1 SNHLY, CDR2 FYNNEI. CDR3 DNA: TGTGCCAGCGCGGGACAGCAAGAGACCCAGTACTTC. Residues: CASAGQQETQYF.

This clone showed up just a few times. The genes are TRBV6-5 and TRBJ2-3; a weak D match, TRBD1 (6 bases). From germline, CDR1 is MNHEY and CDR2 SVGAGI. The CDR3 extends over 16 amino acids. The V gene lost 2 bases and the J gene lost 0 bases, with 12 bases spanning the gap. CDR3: CASSYGGGGSTDTQYF. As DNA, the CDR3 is TGTGCCAGCAGTTACGGGGGCGGCGGTAGCACAGATACGCAGTATTTT.

Here the CDR3 reads CASSQVAGTSTSTDTQYF. The CDR3 DNA follows: TGTGCCAGCAGCCAAGTCGCCGGGACTAGCACTAGCACAGATACGCAGTATTTT. The chain has TRBV4-2 and TRBJ2-3; 9 bases match TRBD2. The CDR3 has 18 amino acids. In germline, CDR1 is LGHNA, CDR2 YNFKEQ. With 1 base clipped from V and 0 bases from J, the junction kept 8 bases outside the gene matches.

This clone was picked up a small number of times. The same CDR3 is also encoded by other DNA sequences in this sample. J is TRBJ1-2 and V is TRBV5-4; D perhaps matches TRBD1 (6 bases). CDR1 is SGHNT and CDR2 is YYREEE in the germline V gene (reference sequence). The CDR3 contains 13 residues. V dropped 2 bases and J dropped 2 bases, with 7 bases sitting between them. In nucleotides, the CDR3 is TGTGCCAGCAGCTTCCAGGGGAACTATGGCTACACCTTC. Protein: CASSFQGNYGYTF.

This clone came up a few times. CDR3 coding DNA: TGTGCCAGCAGCCCCGGACTAGCGGGAATAAACTACGAGCAGTACTTC. It specifies CASSPGLAGINYEQYF. The rearrangement joins TRBV14 to TRBJ2-7, with TRBD2 matching over 12 bases. The CDR3 has 16 residues. V dropped 4 bases and J dropped 3; count of bases not matched to a gene: 7. Germline lookup yields CDR1 SGHDN and CDR2 FVKESK.

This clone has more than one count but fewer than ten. CDR3 sequence: CASSFSGTSTDTQYF. In DNA, the CDR3 is TGTGCCAGCAGCTTTAGCGGGACTAGCACAGATACGCAGTATTTT. J is TRBJ2-3 and V is TRBV5-4; 8 bases line up with TRBD2. Trimming removed 2 bases from V and 0 bases from J; junction bases left unmatched: 2. This CDR3 is 15 amino acids long. The germline gives CDR1 SGHNT, CDR2 YYREEE (reference sequence).

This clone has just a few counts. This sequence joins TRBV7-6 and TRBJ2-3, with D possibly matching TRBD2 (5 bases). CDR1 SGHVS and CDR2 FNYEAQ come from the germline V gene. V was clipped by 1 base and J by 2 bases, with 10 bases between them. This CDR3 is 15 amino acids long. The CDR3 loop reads CASSLGWEITDTQYF. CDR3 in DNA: TGTGCCAGCAGCTTAGGGTGGGAGATCACAGATACGCAGTATTTT.

CDR3 nucleotide sequence: TGCAGCGCTACCCGGACAGGGGACTATGGCTACACCTTC. Protein product: CSATRTGDYGYTF. The genes are TRBV29-1 and TRBJ1-2, with 9 bases lining up with TRBD1. This CDR3 is built from 13 residues. Germline assignment: CDR1 SQVTM and CDR2 ANQGSEA. V lost 7 bases and J lost 3; bases outside the gene matches: 6. Looking up the rest from reference TRBV29-1 and TRBJ1-2 gives the full variable domain: SAVISQKPSRDICQRGTSLTIQCQVDSQVTMMFWYRQQPGQSLTLIATANQGSEATYESGFVIDKFPISRPNLTFSTLTVSNMSPEDSSIYLCSATRTGDYGYTFGSGTRLTVV.

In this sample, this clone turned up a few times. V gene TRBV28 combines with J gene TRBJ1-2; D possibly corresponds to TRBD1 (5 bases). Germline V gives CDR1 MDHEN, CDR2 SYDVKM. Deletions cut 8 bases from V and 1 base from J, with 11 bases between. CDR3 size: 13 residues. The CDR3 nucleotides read TGTGCCAGCCGCCTGGGACTTAACTATGGCTACACCTTC. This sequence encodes CASRLGLNYGYTF.

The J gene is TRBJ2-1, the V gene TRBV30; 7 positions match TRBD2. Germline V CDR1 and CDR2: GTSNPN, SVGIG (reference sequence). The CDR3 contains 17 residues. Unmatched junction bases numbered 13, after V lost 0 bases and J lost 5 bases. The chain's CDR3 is CAWSVPRRGLQNNEQFF. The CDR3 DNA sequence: TGTGCCTGGAGTGTACCTCGGAGGGGACTACAAAACAATGAGCAGTTCTTC.

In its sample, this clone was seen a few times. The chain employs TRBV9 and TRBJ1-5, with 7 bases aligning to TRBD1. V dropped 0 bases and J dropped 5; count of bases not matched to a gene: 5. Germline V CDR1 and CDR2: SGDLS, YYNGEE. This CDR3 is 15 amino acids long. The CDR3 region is CASSVGGDRYQPQHF. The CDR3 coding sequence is TGTGCCAGCAGCGTAGGGGGGGACAGATATCAGCCCCAGCATTTT.

The CDR3 region is CASSLGSLDQETQYF. The CDR3 bases are TGTGCCAGCAGCTTAGGGTCACTAGACCAAGAGACCCAGTACTTC. V is TRBV11-3 and J is TRBJ2-5, with D perhaps TRBD2 (5 bases). CDR1 is SGHNT, CDR2 YENEEA, per germline. The CDR3 consists of 15 residues. Trimming stripped 1 base from V and 0 bases from J, with 9 bases between.

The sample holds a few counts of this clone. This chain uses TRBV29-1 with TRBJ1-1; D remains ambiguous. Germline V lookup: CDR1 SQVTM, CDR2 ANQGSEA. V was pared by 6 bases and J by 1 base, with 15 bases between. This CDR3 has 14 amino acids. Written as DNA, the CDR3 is TGCAGCGTAGACAACACGTACAAGAACACTGAAGCTTTCTTT. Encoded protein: CSVDNTYKNTEAFF.

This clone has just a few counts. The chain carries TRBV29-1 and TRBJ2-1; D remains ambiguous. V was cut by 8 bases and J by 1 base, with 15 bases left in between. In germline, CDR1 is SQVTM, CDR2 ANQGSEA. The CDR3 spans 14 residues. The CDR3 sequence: CSPVRLGSYNEQFF. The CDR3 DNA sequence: TGCAGCCCCGTCCGCCTAGGATCCTACAATGAGCAGTTCTTC.

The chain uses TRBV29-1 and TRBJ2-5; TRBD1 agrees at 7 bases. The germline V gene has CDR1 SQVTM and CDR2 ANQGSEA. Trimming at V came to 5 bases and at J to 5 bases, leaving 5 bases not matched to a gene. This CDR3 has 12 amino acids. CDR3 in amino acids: CSVRQGDETQYF. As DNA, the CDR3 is TGCAGCGTTCGACAGGGCGACGAGACCCAGTACTTC.

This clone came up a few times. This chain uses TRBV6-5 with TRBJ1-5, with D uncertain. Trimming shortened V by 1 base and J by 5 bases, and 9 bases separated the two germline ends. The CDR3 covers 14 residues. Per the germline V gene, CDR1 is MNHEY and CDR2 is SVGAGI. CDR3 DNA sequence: TGTGCCAGCAGTTACTTTCCGGGTGATCAGCCCCAGCATTTT. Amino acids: CASSYFPGDQPQHF.

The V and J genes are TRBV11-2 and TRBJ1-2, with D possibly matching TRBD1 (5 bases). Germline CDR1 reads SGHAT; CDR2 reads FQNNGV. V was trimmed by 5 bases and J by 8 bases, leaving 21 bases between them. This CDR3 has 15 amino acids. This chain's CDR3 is CASSAVRGVLGGYTF. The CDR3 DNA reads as TGTGCCAGCAGCGCCGTGCGGGGGGTATTGGGAGGCTACACCTTC.

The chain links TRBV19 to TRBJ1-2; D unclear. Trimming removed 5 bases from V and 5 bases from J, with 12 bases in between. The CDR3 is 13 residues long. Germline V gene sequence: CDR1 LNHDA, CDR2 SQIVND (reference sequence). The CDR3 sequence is CASSFKTEYGYTF. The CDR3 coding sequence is TGTGCCAGTAGTTTTAAAACTGAGTATGGCTACACCTTC.

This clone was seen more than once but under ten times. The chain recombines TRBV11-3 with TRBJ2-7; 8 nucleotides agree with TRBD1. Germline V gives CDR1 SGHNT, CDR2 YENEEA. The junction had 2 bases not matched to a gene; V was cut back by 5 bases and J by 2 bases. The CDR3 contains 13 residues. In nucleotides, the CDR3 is TGTGCCAGCAGCCGGACAGGGACCTACGAGCAGTACTTC. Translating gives CASSRTGTYEQYF.

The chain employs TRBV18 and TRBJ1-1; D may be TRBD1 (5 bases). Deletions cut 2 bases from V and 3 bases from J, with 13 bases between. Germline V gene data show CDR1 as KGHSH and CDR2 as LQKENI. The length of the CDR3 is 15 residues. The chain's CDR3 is CASSPIAQADTEAFF. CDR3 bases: TGTGCCAGCTCACCAATCGCACAGGCGGACACTGAAGCTTTCTTT.

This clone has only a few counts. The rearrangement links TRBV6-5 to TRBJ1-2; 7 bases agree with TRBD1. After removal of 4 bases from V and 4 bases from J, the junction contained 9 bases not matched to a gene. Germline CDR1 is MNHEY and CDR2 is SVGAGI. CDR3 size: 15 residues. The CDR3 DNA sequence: TGTGCCAGCAGTTCCCTAACAGGGGACCCCTATGGCTACACCTTC. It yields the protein CASSSLTGDPYGYTF.

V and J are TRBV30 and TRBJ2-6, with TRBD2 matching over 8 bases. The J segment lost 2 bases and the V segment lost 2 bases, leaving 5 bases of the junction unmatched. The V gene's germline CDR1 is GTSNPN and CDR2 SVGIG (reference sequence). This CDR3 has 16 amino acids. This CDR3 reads CAWSTGRATGANVLTF. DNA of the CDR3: TGTGCCTGGAGTACCGGGAGGGCCACTGGGGCCAACGTCCTGACTTTC.

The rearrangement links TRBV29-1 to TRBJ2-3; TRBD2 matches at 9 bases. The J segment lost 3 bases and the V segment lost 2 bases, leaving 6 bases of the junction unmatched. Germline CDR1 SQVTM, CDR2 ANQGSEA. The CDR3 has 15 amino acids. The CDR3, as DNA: TGCAGCGTTGAAATAGCGGGAGCAGGAACAGATACGCAGTATTTT. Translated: CSVEIAGAGTDTQYF.